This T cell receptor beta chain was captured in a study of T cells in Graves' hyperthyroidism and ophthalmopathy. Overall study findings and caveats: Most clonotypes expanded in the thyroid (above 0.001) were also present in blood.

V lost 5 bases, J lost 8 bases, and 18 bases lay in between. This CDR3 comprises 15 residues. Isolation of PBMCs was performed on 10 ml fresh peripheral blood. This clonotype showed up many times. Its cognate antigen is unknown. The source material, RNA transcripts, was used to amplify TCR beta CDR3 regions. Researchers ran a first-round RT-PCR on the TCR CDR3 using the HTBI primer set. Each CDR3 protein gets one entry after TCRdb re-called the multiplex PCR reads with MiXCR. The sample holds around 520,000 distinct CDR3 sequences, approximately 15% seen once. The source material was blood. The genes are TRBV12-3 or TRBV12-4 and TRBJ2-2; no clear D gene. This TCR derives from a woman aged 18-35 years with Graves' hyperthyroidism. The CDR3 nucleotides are TGTGCCAGCAGTCCAGCAAAGGGCGTCAAGGGGGAGCTGTTTTTT. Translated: CASSPAKGVKGELFF.